These 14 T cell receptor beta chains were all obtained from the same sample, sequenced in a study of blood T cells in healthy people across ages. Primed by a sample-barcoded 5' primer and a J-beta primer mix, a second PCR proceeded for roughly 7 to 12 cycles. TCRdb reprocessed the 5' RACE reads with MiXCR, giving one entry per CDR3 protein. The data show fewer than 2,000,000 distinct CDR3 sequences, about two fifths seen once. The sequenced sample consisted of blood. These receptors were collected from a human donor in good health.

This chain connects TRBV5-1 to TRBJ1-2; D is possibly TRBD1 (5 bases). V was shortened by 4 bases and J by 3 bases, with 16 bases between the two germline ends. This CDR3 region has 15 residues. CDR1 and CDR2 (germline): SGHRS, YFSETQ. In DNA, the CDR3 is TGCGCCAGCAGCCGAAGTCCCGGGACGGACTATGGCTACACCTTC. Protein: CASSRSPGTDYGYTF.

The J gene is TRBJ1-1, the V gene TRBV27; TRBD1 is a possible D gene (6 bases). V lost 6 bases and J lost 11, with 19 bases in between. CDR3 length: 13 residues. CDR1 is MNHEY and CDR2 is SMNVEV in the germline V gene (reference sequence). CDR3 region: CASRTTGTAWAFF. In DNA, the CDR3 is TGTGCCAGCAGAACGACAGGTACGGCGTGGGCTTTCTTT.

The J gene is TRBJ2-5, the V gene TRBV20-1, with D perhaps given as TRBD1 or TRBD2 (5 bases each). CDR3 length: 14 residues. Trimming stripped 3 bases from V and 0 bases from J, with 11 bases between. Germline V gene lookup returns CDR1 DFQATT and CDR2 SNEGSKA (reference sequence). The CDR3 DNA follows: TGCAGTGCTAGTGGGGGACCGTACCAAGAGACCCAGTACTTC. It yields the protein CSASGGPYQETQYF.

The CDR3 spells CASSVLAATEAFF. CDR3 sequence (DNA): TGTGCCAGCAGTGTCCTGGCGGCCACTGAAGCTTTCTTT. The chain employs TRBV2 and TRBJ1-1; D unclear. The length of the CDR3 is 13 residues. Germline V gene data show CDR1 as SNHLY and CDR2 as FYNNEI. V dropped 4 bases and J dropped 4 bases, with 10 bases sitting between them. Complete variable domain (other parts from reference TRBV2 and TRBJ1-1): EPEVTQTPSHQVTQMGQEVILRCVPISNHLYFYWYRQILGQKVEFLVSFYNNEISEKSEIFDDQFSVERPDGSNFTLKIRSTKLEDSAMYFCASSVLAATEAFFGQGTRLTVV.

The chain links TRBV5-1 to TRBJ1-2, with D maybe TRBD1 (6 bases). There are 14 residues in the CDR3. CDR1 is SGHRS and CDR2 is YFSETQ in the germline V gene. V lost 3 bases and J lost 1, with 10 bases in between. The DNA for the CDR3 is TGCGCCAGCAGCTGGACAGCATATAACTATGGCTACACCTTC. It is translated as CASSWTAYNYGYTF.

There are a few counts of this clonotype. The V and J genes are TRBV5-1 and TRBJ1-6, with a possible D match to TRBD1 (5 bases). Between the trimmed V and J ends, which lost 2 bases and 8 bases, there was a span of 14 bases. This CDR3 has 15 residues. Germline CDR1 and CDR2: SGHRS and YFSETQ. The CDR3 DNA sequence: TGCGCCAGCAGCTTTCTCGACAGTCTTGATTCACCCCTCCACTTT. It encodes CASSFLDSLDSPLHF.

The chain has TRBV5-1 and TRBJ2-7; the match to TRBD1 covers 9 bases. Judging by the DNA end, TRBJ2-1 fits better; the J call may be wrong. Germline V gives CDR1 SGHRS, CDR2 YFSETQ. The CDR3 consists of 13 residues. CDR3 in amino acids: CASSWGTGYEQFF. The DNA of the CDR3 is TGCGCCAGCAGCTGGGGGACAGGGTATGAGCAGTTCTTC.

The V call is TRBV12-3 or TRBV12-4, the J call TRBJ2-2, with 7 nucleotides matching TRBD1. V shed 6 bases and J 3 bases; nucleotides not matched to a gene: 7. There are 15 residues in the CDR3. CDR3 loop: CASSVQGRDTGELFF. The CDR3 nucleotides read TGTGCCAGCAGCGTACAGGGGCGAGACACCGGGGAGCTGTTTTTT.

CDR3 nucleotides: TGCAGCGTTGGGGCGGCGGACGGTCTTAATGGCTACACCTTC. Translated, it gives CSVGAADGLNGYTF. The V gene is TRBV29-1, the J gene TRBJ1-2; no firm D call. The CDR3 spans 14 residues. V dropped 4 bases and J dropped 6 bases, with 18 bases sitting between them. Germline V gene lookup returns CDR1 SQVTM and CDR2 ANQGSEA.

There are a few counts of this clonotype. This rearrangement joins TRBV20-1 to TRBJ2-4; TRBD2 matches at 10 bases. J was trimmed by 2 bases and V by 5 bases; bases with no gene match: 15. CDR1 and CDR2 from the germline V gene are DFQATT and SNEGSKA (reference sequence). The CDR3 runs to 18 residues. The CDR3 DNA follows: TGCAGTGCTGGACCTTCGCCGGGACTAGCGACGACCAAAAACATTCAGTACTTC. Translated: CSAGPSPGLATTKNIQYF.

Only a few counts were recorded for this clonotype. The chain has TRBV24-1 and TRBJ2-5, with 10 bases fitting TRBD1. V shed 2 bases and J 3 bases; nucleotides not matched to a gene: 2. CDR3 length: 15 amino acids. The V gene's germline CDR1 is KGHDR and CDR2 SFDVKD. CDR3 loop: CATSDWGQGKETQYF. CDR3 bases: TGTGCCACCAGTGATTGGGGACAGGGGAAAGAGACCCAGTACTTC.

The CDR3 loop reads CSAILGGPDTQYF. DNA of the CDR3: TGCAGTGCTATACTGGGGGGCCCGGATACGCAGTATTTT. The chain employs TRBV20-1 and TRBJ2-3; D possibly matches TRBD1 or TRBD2 (6 bases each). CDR3 length: 13 residues. V lost 4 bases, J lost 6 bases, and 14 bases lay in between. The V gene's germline CDR1 is DFQATT and CDR2 SNEGSKA (reference sequence).

The chain has TRBV3-1 and TRBJ2-1, with TRBD2 as a possible D gene (6 bases). CDR3 size: 16 residues. Per the germline V gene, CDR1 is LGHDT and CDR2 is YNNKEL (reference sequence). V was pared by 4 bases and J by 5 bases, with 18 bases between. CDR3 protein: CASSPRGTQNHNEQFF. The CDR3 region has the DNA TGTGCCAGCAGCCCCCGAGGGACTCAAAATCACAATGAGCAGTTCTTC.

J is TRBJ2-1 and V is TRBV11-1; 7 bases match TRBD1. Trimming took 1 base from V and 9 from J; bases not matched to a gene: 9. Per the germline V gene, CDR1 is SGHAT and CDR2 is FQDESV (reference sequence). This CDR3 is built from 15 residues. Here the CDR3 reads CASSLGTGLWSEQFF. In nucleotides, the CDR3 is TGTGCCAGCAGCTTAGGGACAGGACTTTGGAGTGAGCAGTTCTTC.